These T cell receptor beta chains were read from a single sample in a study of preoperative IRX-2 immunotherapy in early breast cancer. TCRdb's copy holds only in-frame clones and misses some; the assay was immunoSEQ multiplex PCR. The sample shows fewer than 35,000 clones, about 90% of them seen only once. The sample was tumor tissue, taken after IRX-2 immunotherapy. These receptors all stem from a human donor with breast cancer. The conserved cysteine and the conserved F or W are not part of the CDR3 here. A D gene is named only where the DNA matches it firmly.

V: TRBV15; D: .; J: TRBJ2-1; CDR3: ATKPGQSSGIGGNEQF
V: TRBV6-8; D: TRBD1; J: TRBJ1-1; CDR3: AISGPTGGWTEAF
V: TRBV19; D: .; J: TRBJ2-7; CDR3: ASSMKAGGPYEQY
V: TRBV11-3; D: .; J: TRBJ2-2; CDR3: ASSFRVSRGVTGELF
V: TRBV6-8; D: .; J: TRBJ1-1; CDR3: ASMEAVPEAF
V: TRBV7-8; D: .; J: TRBJ2-6; CDR3: ASSDRLGANVLT
V: TRBV18; D: .; J: TRBJ1-1; CDR3: ASSSGLQNTEAF
V: TRBV11-3; D: .; J: TRBJ2-6; CDR3: ASSLSATGSLGANVLT
V: TRBV6-1; D: .; J: TRBJ1-2; CDR3: ASSEGHRVGGYT
V: TRBV18; D: TRBD1; J: TRBJ1-6; CDR3: ASSRDSQGNSPLH
V: TRBV29-1; D: TRBD2; J: TRBJ2-5; CDR3: SAVAGGGETQY
V: TRBV11-3; D: .; J: TRBJ2-2; CDR3: ASSPGGRLNWYNTGELF
V: TRBV5-1; D: .; J: TRBJ2-1; CDR3: ASSPDYIGGNEQF
V: TRBV11-3; D: TRBD2; J: TRBJ2-1; CDR3: ASSPWTSDPGNEQF
V: TRBV18; D: .; J: TRBJ1-6; CDR3: ASSPRLGDNSPLH
V: TRBV15; D: TRBD1; J: TRBJ1-2; CDR3: ATSKGTGVNYGYT
V: TRBV22-1; D: .; J: TRBJ1-1; CDR3: ASSLSRRGTEAF
V: TRBV11-3; D: .; J: TRBJ2-2; CDR3: ASSLVQNTGELF
V: TRBV5-1; D: .; J: TRBJ1-2; CDR3: ASSLAGIRANYGYT
V: TRBV18; D: .; J: TRBJ1-3; CDR3: ASSPLDPRSGNTIY
V: TRBV28; D: .; J: TRBJ2-3; CDR3: ASSLTGRLNTQY
V: TRBV11-3; D: TRBD1; J: TRBJ1-1; CDR3: ASSQTLRGPAVAF
V: TRBV15; D: TRBD1; J: TRBJ1-2; CDR3: ATSSGQGKYGYT
V: TRBV11-3; D: .; J: TRBJ1-6; CDR3: ASSDGRVFFGSPLH
V: TRBV6-7; D: .; J: TRBJ1-4; CDR3: AISEGEKLF
V: TRBV7-6; D: .; J: TRBJ1-3; CDR3: ASSPWIGGALYGNTIY
V: TRBV5-1; D: .; J: TRBJ2-2; CDR3: ASRPAGNTGELF
V: TRBV30; D: .; J: TRBJ2-3; CDR3: AWSWITDTQY
V: TRBV6-8; D: TRBD1; J: TRBJ1-3; CDR3: ASSPQGASGNTIY
V: TRBV29-1; D: .; J: TRBJ2-1; CDR3: SVEGAWGMAYNEQF
V: TRBV23-1; D: .; J: TRBJ1-2; CDR3: ASSLFRSNYGYT
V: TRBV6-8; D: .; J: TRBJ2-7; CDR3: ASSRGPTYEQY
V: TRBV7-6; D: TRBD2; J: TRBJ2-2; CDR3: ASSLGGLASGELF
V: TRBV6-8; D: .; J: TRBJ1-4; CDR3: ASSDRERGPNEKLF
V: TRBV5-1; D: .; J: TRBJ1-1; CDR3: ASSLSGGNTEAF
V: TRBV7-1; D: .; J: TRBJ1-2; CDR3: ASSLNSGNYGYT
V: TRBV29-1; D: TRBD1; J: TRBJ1-1; CDR3: SVEVSAGGTEAF